A selection of T cell receptor beta chains follows, all from one sample in a study of high-grade serous ovarian cancer treatment subgroups. Generated by immunoSEQ multiplex PCR, the TCRdb table keeps only in-frame clones and is missing some. The repertoire holds about 36,000 clones, roughly 83% seen once, with about 3% in the top ten. The sample comprised tumor tissue. Receptors originate from a human donor with high-grade serous ovarian cancer. Both conserved end residues are part of each CDR3. A D gene is named only where the DNA matches it firmly. Expanded clones are given a class, and other clones once, few, many or no size at all.

16	TRBV19	.	TRBJ2-1	.	CASSLLGGVSYNEQFF	TGTGCCAGTAGTCTGTTGGGTGGGGTCTCCTACAATGAGCAGTTCTTC
14	TRBV28	TRBD1	TRBJ1-2	few	CASSSYDRAAWDTF	TGTGCCAGCAGTTCATATGACAGGGCGGCCTGGGACACCTTC
13	TRBV6-6	.	TRBJ2-7	.	CASSYTGLGWQYF	TGTGCCAGCAGTTACACAGGTTTGGGGTGGCAGTACTTC
16	TRBV7-3	TRBD1	TRBJ1-5	.	CASSSRTGRSNQPQHF	TGTGCCAGCAGCTCGAGGACAGGGCGTAGCAATCAGCCCCAGCATTTT
16	TRBV5-6	TRBD2	TRBJ2-7	.	CASSATRAGRSHEQYF	TGTGCCAGCAGCGCGACGCGAGCGGGAAGGTCCCACGAGCAGTACTTC
13	TRBV27	.	TRBJ1-3	.	CASSLRSQEKPYF	TGTGCCAGCAGTTTAAGGTCACAAGAAAAACCATATTTT
14	TRBV6-5	.	TRBJ2-7	.	CASSYRGANYEQYF	TGTGCCAGCAGTTATCGGGGGGCGAACTACGAGCAGTACTTC
18	TRBV30	.	TRBJ1-4	.	CAWSNPTSGWLSKEKLFF	TGTGCCTGGAGTAACCCCACCTCCGGGTGGCTTTCGAAAGAAAAACTGTTTTTT
14	TRBV11-3	.	TRBJ2-7	.	CASSLKGSSYEQYF	TGTGCCAGCAGCTTAAAGGGCAGCTCCTACGAGCAGTACTTC
13	TRBV7-9	.	TRBJ1-3	.	CASSFREVDTIYF	TGTGCCAGCAGCTTCCGGGAGGTGGACACCATATATTTT
17	TRBV28	.	TRBJ1-1	.	CASKSASEVDPNTEAFF	TGTGCCAGCAAATCGGCATCAGAGGTGGACCCGAACACTGAAGCTTTCTTT
15	TRBV7-8	TRBD2	TRBJ2-7	.	CASSLVAGGIGEQYF	TGTGCCAGCAGCTTAGTAGCGGGAGGGATAGGGGAGCAGTACTTC
17	TRBV7-2	TRBD2	TRBJ2-1	once	CASSLPQLAGGPNEQFF	TGTGCCAGCAGCTTACCCCAACTAGCGGGAGGGCCCAATGAGCAGTTCTTC
15	TRBV19	TRBD1	TRBJ2-2	.	CASSIRTGTTGELFF	TGTGCCAGTAGTATCCGGACAGGGACCACCGGGGAGCTGTTTTTT
16	TRBV5-1	TRBD2	TRBJ2-2	.	CASSSGLAGVAGELFF	TGCGCCAGCAGCTCTGGACTAGCGGGAGTAGCCGGGGAGCTGTTTTTT
13	TRBV5-4	TRBD2	TRBJ2-1	.	CASLLAGVNEQFF	TGTGCCAGTTTACTAGCGGGAGTCAATGAGCAGTTCTTC
14	TRBV11-2	.	TRBJ1-5	.	CASSLDRRGQPQHF	TGTGCCAGCAGCTTAGACAGGAGGGGGCAGCCCCAGCATTTT
13	TRBV27	.	TRBJ2-3	.	CASSNQGSDTQYF	TGTGCCAGCAGTAACCAGGGTTCGGATACGCAGTATTTT
18	TRBV27	TRBD1	TRBJ2-7	.	CASSLAPILQGAGYEQYF	TGTGCCAGCAGTTTAGCGCCTATACTTCAGGGGGCTGGCTACGAGCAGTACTTC
12	TRBV7-9	.	TRBJ2-7	.	CATGTRFEEQYF	TGTGCCACAGGGACACGTTTTGAGGAGCAGTACTTC
13	TRBV7-2	.	TRBJ1-1	few	CASSSDSFTEAFF	TGTGCCAGCAGCTCCGACAGTTTCACTGAAGCTTTCTTT
17	TRBV2	TRBD2	TRBJ2-7	.	CASSEPLRLAGGLEQYF	TGTGCCAGCAGTGAACCTCTTAGACTAGCGGGGGGGCTCGAGCAGTACTTC
14	TRBV6-5	TRBD1	TRBJ1-2	.	CASSPGQAFYGYTF	TGTGCCAGCAGTCCAGGACAGGCCTTCTATGGCTACACCTTC
14	TRBV28	.	TRBJ2-5	.	CASSLSGQTETQYF	TGTGCCAGCAGTTTATCGGGCCAGACAGAGACCCAGTACTTC
16	TRBV14	TRBD1	TRBJ2-2	.	CASSPEGQVNTGELFF	TGTGCCAGCAGTCCAGAGGGACAGGTTAACACCGGGGAGCTGTTTTTT
15	TRBV7-2	.	TRBJ1-2	.	CASSLGGTGTYGYTF	TGTGCCAGCAGCTTAGGTGGAACAGGGACCTATGGCTACACCTTC
14	TRBV27	TRBD2	TRBJ2-3	.	CASSLDSGRAAQYF	TGTGCCAGCAGTTTAGATAGCGGGAGGGCCGCGCAGTATTTT
12	TRBV19	.	TRBJ1-1	.	CASSDGYTEAFF	TGTGCCAGCTCCGATGGGTACACTGAAGCTTTCTTT
12	TRBV7-9	.	TRBJ2-7	.	CASSPGELEQYF	TGTGCCAGCAGCCCAGGGGAACTCGAGCAGTACTTC
15	TRBV2	.	TRBJ2-6	.	CASVRGGAGANVLTF	TGTGCCAGCGTTAGGGGGGGCGCTGGGGCCAACGTCCTGACTTTC
11	TRBV20-1	.	TRBJ2-7	once	CSAAGLYEQYF	TGCAGTGCGGCGGGCCTCTACGAGCAGTACTTC
16	TRBV7-2	TRBD1	TRBJ1-3	.	CASSLVAGRGRYTIYF	TGTGCCAGCAGCTTAGTGGCGGGCAGGGGGAGATACACCATATATTTT
15	TRBV5-6	TRBD1	TRBJ2-3	.	CANPPGTGGTDTQYF	TGTGCCAACCCCCCCGGGACAGGGGGCACAGATACGCAGTATTTT
16	TRBV5-1	TRBD1	TRBJ2-6	.	CASKVDRVTGANVLTF	TGCGCCAGCAAGGTGGACAGGGTAACCGGGGCCAACGTCCTGACTTTC
13	TRBV5-6	.	TRBJ1-5	.	CASSPSGRQPQHF	TGTGCCAGCAGCCCGAGTGGGCGTCAGCCCCAGCATTTT
11	TRBV28	.	TRBJ1-1	.	CASTKNTEAFF	TGTGCCAGCACTAAAAACACTGAAGCTTTCTTT
13	TRBV5-1	TRBD1	TRBJ2-2	few	CATRTGDTGELFF	TGCGCCACCCGGACAGGGGACACCGGGGAGCTGTTTTTT
18	TRBV23-1	TRBD1	TRBJ1-2	.	CASSQSRDRGIANYGYTF	TGCGCCAGCAGTCAATCGAGGGACAGGGGGATAGCTAACTATGGCTACACCTTC
14	TRBV11-2	.	TRBJ1-5	once	CASSRGTEGQPQHF	TGTGCCAGCAGCCGAGGGACCGAGGGCCAGCCCCAGCATTTT
12	TRBV5-4	.	TRBJ2-5	.	CASSLNWETQYF	TGTGCCAGCAGCTTGAATTGGGAGACCCAGTACTTC
14	TRBV29-1	TRBD2	TRBJ2-5	.	CSVARASGEETQYF	TGCAGCGTTGCCCGGGCTAGCGGGGAAGAGACCCAGTACTTC
14	TRBV7-2	.	TRBJ2-7	.	CASSPSGFPYEQYF	TGTGCCAGCTCTCCCTCCGGGTTCCCCTACGAGCAGTACTTC
13	TRBV9	.	TRBJ2-2	.	CASSGPSPRELFF	TGTGCCAGCAGCGGCCCCTCCCCCCGGGAGCTGTTTTTT
15	TRBV7-3	.	TRBJ1-5	few	CASSLTGGPNQPQHF	TGTGCCAGCAGCTTAACCGGGGGCCCCAATCAGCCCCAGCATTTT
13	TRBV15	.	TRBJ2-1	.	CATSRDIYPEQFF	TGTGCCACCAGCAGAGATATTTATCCTGAGCAGTTCTTC
14	TRBV6-5	.	TRBJ2-3	.	CASSYGSGTDTQYF	TGTGCCAGCAGTTACGGAAGCGGCACAGATACGCAGTATTTT
12	TRBV6-6	.	TRBJ1-5	.	CASGPSNQPQHF	TGTGCCAGCGGGCCTAGCAATCAGCCCCAGCATTTT
14	TRBV11-2	TRBD2	TRBJ2-3	.	CASSQSGGTDTQYF	TGTGCCAGCAGCCAAAGCGGGGGCACAGATACGCAGTATTTT
15	TRBV7-8	TRBD2	TRBJ2-1	.	CASSLTSGVYNEQFF	TGTGCCAGCAGCCTGACTAGCGGGGTTTACAATGAGCAGTTCTTC
13	TRBV9	.	TRBJ1-3	.	CASSREGANTIYF	TGTGCCAGCAGCCGAGAGGGAGCAAACACCATATATTTT
14	TRBV2	.	TRBJ1-5	.	CASSENQGSQPQHF	TGTGCCAGCAGTGAAAATCAAGGGAGTCAGCCCCAGCATTTT
18	TRBV7-3	TRBD2	TRBJ2-1	.	CASSLSGLAGGVWVEQFF	TGTGCCAGCAGCTTAAGTGGGTTAGCGGGAGGAGTGTGGGTTGAGCAGTTCTTC
15	TRBV19	.	TRBJ2-5	.	CASSGPETTQETQYF	TGTGCCAGTAGTGGCCCCGAGACTACGCAAGAGACCCAGTACTTC
15	TRBV19	.	TRBJ2-3	once	CASRSIGQPTDTQYF	TGTGCCAGTAGATCTATCGGACAGCCAACAGATACGCAGTATTTT
14	TRBV13	.	TRBJ1-1	few	CASSLDESNTEAFF	TGTGCCAGCAGCTTAGACGAAAGTAACACTGAAGCTTTCTTT
15	TRBV27	TRBD1	TRBJ2-5	.	CASSRDRGGRETQYF	TGTGCCAGCAGTCGGGACAGGGGGGGGCGGGAGACCCAGTACTTC
13	TRBV5-6	.	TRBJ1-1	.	CASSYWVGTEAFF	TGTGCCAGCAGCTATTGGGTGGGCACTGAAGCTTTCTTT
12	TRBV10-2	.	TRBJ2-2	few	CASLYSTGELFF	TGCGCCAGCCTATACTCCACCGGGGAGCTGTTTTTT